This T cell receptor (beta chain) is drawn from a study of graft-versus-host responses after intestinal transplantation. V lost 4 bases to trimming and J lost 0 bases; unmatched junction nucleotides: 6. Germline V lookup: CDR1 SGDLS, CDR2 YYNGEE. The CDR3 is made up of 16 amino acids. Study conclusions and caveats: Graft-donor T cell macrochimerism in patients accompanied high graft-versus-host to host-versus-graft clonal ratios in allografts. Recipient bone marrow held GvH clones, some seen earlier in ileum or blood.

Assay: immunoSEQ multiplex PCR; the TCRdb copy retains only in-frame clones and omits some. The sample consists of about 26,000 clones, more than 75% of them appearing once. A remark on this clone: Its antigen remains unidentified.

The sample consisted of unstimulated CD4+ T cells sorted from spleen or lymph node cells, taken before intestinal transplant. The source is a human donor who received an intestinal transplant. This rearrangement joins TRBV9 to TRBJ2-1, with 8 bases aligning to TRBD2. CDR3 DNA sequence: TGTGCCAGCAGCCCCGGGACTAGGAGCTCCTACAATGAGCAGTTCTTC. Translated, it gives CASSPGTRSSYNEQFF.